A selection of T cell receptor beta chains follows, all from one sample in a study of cytomegalovirus exposure and HLA in healthy donors. The table came from immunoSEQ multiplex PCR; TCRdb's copy has only in-frame clones and leaves some out. The repertoire holds 150,000 to 200,000 clones, around 87% seen once, with roughly 1.9% in the top ten. Specimen: PBMCs. The receptors come from a woman aged 18-29 years in good health and CMV-seronegative. Both conserved end residues are part of each CDR3. The order of the fields is CDR3 length, V gene, J gene, CDR3 protein.

cdr3_length: 17; v_call: TRBV5-1; j_call: TRBJ2-3; cdr3_aa: CASSLTSGGPLTDTQYF
cdr3_length: 14; v_call: TRBV6-5; j_call: TRBJ1-1; cdr3_aa: CASSAGTEATEAFF
cdr3_length: 14; v_call: TRBV10-3; j_call: TRBJ1-4; cdr3_aa: CAPEGGGSNEKLFF
cdr3_length: 13; v_call: TRBV7-9; j_call: TRBJ1-3; cdr3_aa: CASSSRTANTIYF
cdr3_length: 15; v_call: TRBV28; j_call: TRBJ2-7; cdr3_aa: CASSFVGQTSYEQYF
cdr3_length: 13; v_call: TRBV10-3; j_call: TRBJ1-2; cdr3_aa: CAISGDSVNGYTF
cdr3_length: 16; v_call: TRBV7-8; j_call: TRBJ2-5; cdr3_aa: CASSATEGETQETQYF
cdr3_length: 15; v_call: TRBV7-9; j_call: TRBJ2-1; cdr3_aa: CASSSRDRGNNEQFF
cdr3_length: 15; v_call: TRBV9; j_call: TRBJ2-7; cdr3_aa: CASSEGTPLTGEQYF
cdr3_length: 15; v_call: TRBV6-1; j_call: TRBJ2-2; cdr3_aa: CASSNRIANTGELFF
cdr3_length: 12; v_call: TRBV6-5; j_call: TRBJ2-5; cdr3_aa: CASSRAQETQYF
cdr3_length: 13; v_call: TRBV29-1; j_call: NA; cdr3_aa: CSVDDGSEYEQYF
cdr3_length: 13; v_call: TRBV11-1; j_call: TRBJ1-1; cdr3_aa: CASSLGEGTEAFF
cdr3_length: 15; v_call: TRBV5-1; j_call: TRBJ1-3; cdr3_aa: CASSLGTASGNTIYF
cdr3_length: 16; v_call: TRBV19; j_call: TRBJ1-3; cdr3_aa: CASSMQQAHSGNTIYF
cdr3_length: 14; v_call: TRBV30; j_call: TRBJ1-2; cdr3_aa: CAWSRTGVFYGYTF
cdr3_length: 16; v_call: TRBV5-1; j_call: TRBJ2-7; cdr3_aa: CASSLAGKGVGDEQYF
cdr3_length: 15; v_call: TRBV7-3; j_call: TRBJ2-3; cdr3_aa: CASSFLAGGTDTQYF
cdr3_length: 15; v_call: TRBV5-6; j_call: TRBJ1-1; cdr3_aa: CASSSLGQGGTEAFF
cdr3_length: 13; v_call: TRBV6-6; j_call: TRBJ2-6; cdr3_aa: CASGTTGANVLTF